This entry is about one TCR beta chain. A split of CD4+ cells into CD45RA+ naive and CD45RA-negative memory subsets was performed. CDR1 is SGHRS and CDR2 is YFSETQ in the germline V gene. The germline V and J ends were trimmed by 3 bases and 4 bases, with 18 bases remaining between them. The CDR3 runs 16 residues. This record comes from a study of shared clonotypes between healthy human individuals. TCRdb keeps only in-frame clones here, not all; method: immunoSEQ multiplex PCR. The data hold roughly 680,000 clones, with roughly 72% observed a single time. This chain joins TRBV5-1 and TRBJ2-3; weak D call: TRBD1 (6 bases). The receptor was isolated from a woman in her 30s in good health. Source material: memory CD4+ T cells sorted from blood. The sample's subset: CD45RA-negative fraction. As DNA, the CDR3 is TGCGCCAGCAGCTCACTAACAGGGAGCAGCGCAGATACGCAGTATTTT. This sequence encodes CASSSLTGSSADTQYF.